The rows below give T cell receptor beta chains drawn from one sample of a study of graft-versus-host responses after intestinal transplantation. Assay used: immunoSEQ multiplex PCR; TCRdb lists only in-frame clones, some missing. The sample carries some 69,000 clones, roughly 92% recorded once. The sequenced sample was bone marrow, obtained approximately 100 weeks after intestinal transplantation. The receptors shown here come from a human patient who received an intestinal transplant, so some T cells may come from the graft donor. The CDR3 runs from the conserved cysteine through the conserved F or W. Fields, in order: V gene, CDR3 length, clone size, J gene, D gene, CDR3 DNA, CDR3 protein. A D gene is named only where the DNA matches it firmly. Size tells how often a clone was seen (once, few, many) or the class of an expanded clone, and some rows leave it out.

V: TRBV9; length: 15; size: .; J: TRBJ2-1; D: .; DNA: TGTGCCAGCAGCCATACCTCGAGCTCCTACAATGAGCAGTTCTTC; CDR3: CASSHTSSSYNEQFF
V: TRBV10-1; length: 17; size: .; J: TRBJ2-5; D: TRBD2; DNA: TGCGCCAGCAGTGACTCAGGCACTAGCGGGAGGCGAGAGACCCAGTACTTC; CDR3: CASSDSGTSGRRETQYF
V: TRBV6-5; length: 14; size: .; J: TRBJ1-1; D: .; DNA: TGTGCCAGCAGTTACATGGAGAAGAACACTGAAGCTTTCTTT; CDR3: CASSYMEKNTEAFF
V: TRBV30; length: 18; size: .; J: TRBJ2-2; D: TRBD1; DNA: TGTGCCTGGAGTGTACCCGGGACAGGGTTAGTTTTTGCCGGGGAGCTGTTTTTT; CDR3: CAWSVPGTGLVFAGELFF
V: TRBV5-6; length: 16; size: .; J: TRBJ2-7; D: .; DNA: TGTGCCAGCAGCTTTACCCCGGGACTGACCTCCCACGAGCAGTACTTC; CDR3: CASSFTPGLTSHEQYF
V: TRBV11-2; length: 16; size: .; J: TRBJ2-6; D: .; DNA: TGTGCCAGCACCACCGTACGGACCTCTGGGGCCAGCGTCCTGACTTTC; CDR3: CASTTVRTSGASVLTF
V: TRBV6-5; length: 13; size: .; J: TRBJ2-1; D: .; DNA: TGTGCCAGCAGTTACGAAAGGGCGCGTCAGCAGTTCTTC; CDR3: CASSYERARQQFF
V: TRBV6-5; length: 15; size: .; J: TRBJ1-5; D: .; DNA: TGTGCCAGCAGACCGGGACTCCCACTAGGGCAGCCCCAGCATTTT; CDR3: CASRPGLPLGQPQHF
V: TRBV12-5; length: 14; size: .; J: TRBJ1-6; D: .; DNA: TGTGCTAGTGGTTTGGTACAGTCTAATTCACCCCTCCACTTT; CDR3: CASGLVQSNSPLHF
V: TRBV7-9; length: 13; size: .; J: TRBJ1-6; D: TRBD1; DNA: TGTGCCACCTCAGGACAGGGTAATTCACCCCTCCACTTT; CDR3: CATSGQGNSPLHF
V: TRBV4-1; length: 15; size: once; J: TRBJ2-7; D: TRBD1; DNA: TGCGCCAGCAGCCAAGTGTCAGGGGGCTACTACGAGCAGTACTTC; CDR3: CASSQVSGGYYEQYF
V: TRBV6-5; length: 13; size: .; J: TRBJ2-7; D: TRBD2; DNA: TGTGCCAGCATGGGGGGGATCTCCTACGAGCAGTACTTC; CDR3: CASMGGISYEQYF
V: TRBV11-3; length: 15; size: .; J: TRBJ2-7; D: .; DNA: TGTGCCAGCAGCTTCACCGGGACATCCGGCTACGAGCAGTACTTC; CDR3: CASSFTGTSGYEQYF
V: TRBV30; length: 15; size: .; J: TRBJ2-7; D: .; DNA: TGTGCCTGGAGTGGCGAGGTTAGCGGTACGTACGAGCAGTACTTC; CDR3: CAWSGEVSGTYEQYF